The T cell receptor beta chain under discussion was sequenced for a study of T cell responses to AZD1222 COVID-19 vaccine (dated by TCRdb to the early 2020s). Turning to the overall study: AZD1222 recipients given second doses at about 4 weeks or at about 12 weeks were pooled, since spike-specific TCR depth and breadth were not found to differ between the two schedules. A total of just over 230 trial participants underwent TCR sequencing, of whom nearly 210 received two doses of AZD1222 and some 26 received two doses of the MenACWY control vaccine. Trial participants were enrolled into age subgroups of 18-55, 56-69 and 70-plus years, which contained 148, 28 and 57 TCR-sequenced participants, respectively. What the authors observed across the whole study: Conclusions about previously exposed vaccinees were limited because only six AZD1222 recipients were SARS-CoV-2 seropositive at baseline. A significant rise in spike-specific TCR breadth and depth was observed after two AZD1222 doses relative to day 0 and relative to MenACWY recipients. Because no day 14 peak-response samples were available, the repertoires could be characterized only after the peak T cell response. Reportedly, almost half of the unique spike-specific TCRs recognized epitopes lying outside the regions that are mutated in the B.1.351 and B.1.1.7 variants. The 56-69-year group was small, and its depth increase did not reach significance, likely because of low power. Participants were mostly white British and included more females than males, and it was suggested by the authors that clonal diversity may have been underestimated. CD4 TCRs associated with the vaccine covered the entire spike protein, and the dominant responses were in regions 160-218 and 743-854.

Points on this clone: Its antigen is still unknown. No quality values exist for individual bases; no much larger clone is one base distant.

The CDR3 regions of human TCRbeta chains were subjected to immunosequencing. The study's processing was this. TCRs in the repertoires were matched against a reference library of SARS-CoV-2-specific TCRs that had been generated with the MIRA antigen-specificity platform. Breadth was defined as the fraction of unique TCRs that were SARS-CoV-2-associated, and depth was defined as the fraction of total T cells that were SARS-CoV-2-associated. Each spike-specific TCR was assigned to its reactive spike region and to a CD4 or CD8 class using the MIRA data. Log10-transformed breadth and depth values were compared by one-way ANOVA with Sidak's multiple comparisons tests. TCRdb provides this immuneACCESS table in a form limited to in-frame rearrangements. Some clones are lacking; in checked studies, under half of them reflect an unresolved V gene, and why the rest are absent is not known. V and J calls and clone size come straight from that table; D and trimming were deduced from the DNA. Here the sample has approximately 100,000 clones; 80% to 95% occur a single time. Jointly, the top ten make up 4% to 5% of the sample.

In light of the paper, this sample's time point label describes: baseline before first vaccination. Vaccinee samples came from UK trials COV001 and COV002, including a single-blind randomized controlled phase 2/3 trial of AZD1222 (ChAdOx1 nCoV-19) in healthy adults. Trial participant PBMC samples were collected at day 0 and day 28 after the second dose for TCRbeta chain sequencing. Measured from the cysteine to the phenylalanine, the CDR3 is 13 residues long. The read is trimmed to its CDR3 DNA, 39 bases read in frame from base 1. Trimming at the junction amounts to 3 bases on V and 5 bases on J, and the germline ends lie 10 bases apart. The CDR1 and CDR2 encoded by the germline V gene (reference sequence) are LNHDA and SQIVND.

The sequence joins TRBV19 to TRBJ2-5; TRBD1 could be the D gene, as 5 bases match. The source of this sequence is an adult in good health. The starting material was peripheral blood, obtained on day 0 of AZD1222 vaccination. The CDR3: CASSMQAGETQYF. The DNA is TGTGCCAGTAGTATGCAGGCAGGGGAGACCCAGTACTTC.